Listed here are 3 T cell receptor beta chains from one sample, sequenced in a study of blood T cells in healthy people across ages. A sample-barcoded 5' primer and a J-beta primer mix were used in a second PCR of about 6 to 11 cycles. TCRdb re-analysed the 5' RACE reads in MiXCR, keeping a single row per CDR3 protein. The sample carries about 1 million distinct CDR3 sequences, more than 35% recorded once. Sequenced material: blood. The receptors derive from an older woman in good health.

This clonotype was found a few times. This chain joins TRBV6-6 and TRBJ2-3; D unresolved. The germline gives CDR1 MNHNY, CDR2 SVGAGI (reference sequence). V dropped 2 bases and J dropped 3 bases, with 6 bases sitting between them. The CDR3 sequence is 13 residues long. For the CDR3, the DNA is TGTGCCAGCAGTTACGTGGGAACAGATACGCAGTATTTT. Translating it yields CASSYVGTDTQYF.

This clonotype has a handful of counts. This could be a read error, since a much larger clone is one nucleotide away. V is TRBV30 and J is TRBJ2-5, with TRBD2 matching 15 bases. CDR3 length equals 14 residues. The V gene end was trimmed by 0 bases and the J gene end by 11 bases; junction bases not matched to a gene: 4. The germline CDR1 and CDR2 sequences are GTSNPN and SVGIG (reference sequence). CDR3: CAWSVGLAGGTQYF. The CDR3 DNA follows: TGTGCCTGGAGTGTGGGACTAGCGGGAGGTACGCAGTACTTC.

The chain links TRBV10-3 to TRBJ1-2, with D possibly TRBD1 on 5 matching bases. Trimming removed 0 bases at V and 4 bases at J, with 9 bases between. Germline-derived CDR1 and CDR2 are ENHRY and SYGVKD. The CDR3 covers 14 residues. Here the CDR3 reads CAISESNQGYGYTF. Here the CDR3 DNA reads TGTGCCATCAGTGAGTCGAACCAGGGCTATGGCTACACCTTC.